This TCR beta chain was sequenced for a study of blood T cell repertoires in COVID-19. Study summary: Samples taken during acute and convalescent COVID-19 were collected in the United States, Italy and Spain. T cells, B-cell-depleted T cells, or PBMCs supplied cDNA or gDNA.

V lost 6 bases to trimming and J lost 5 bases, with 19 bases between them. Germline V gene data show CDR1 as LGHNA and CDR2 as YSLEER. This CDR3 is built from 15 residues. Per the authors' pipeline: Amplification of reference gene primers provided the estimated nucleated cell counts. Assay used: immunoSEQ multiplex PCR; TCRdb lists only in-frame clones, some missing. That table gives V, J and clone size, and the DNA gave D and trimming. This repertoire shows 250,000 or so clones, 89% found once; its top ten account for approximately 4.6%. The sequenced material came from peripheral blood. The clonotype comes from a woman in her thirties or forties who had recovered from COVID-19. The rearrangement uses TRBV4-3 and TRBJ1-1; perhaps TRBD1 as D (6 bases). The CDR3 DNA reads as TGCGCCAGCAGGTCAAAAAGGGCAGGGGAGACTGAAGCTTTCTTT. Translated, it gives CASRSKRAGETEAFF.